The clone carrying this TCR beta chain has a handful of counts. Its target is not known. The CDR3 is made up of 12 amino acids. The germline gives CDR1 MNHEY, CDR2 SMNVEV (reference sequence). Trimming stripped 5 bases from V and 3 bases from J, with 2 bases between. Measured with immunoSEQ multiplex PCR; TCRdb has only the in-frame clones, and not every one. The sample consists of 6,000 to 8,000 clones, roughly 80% of them appearing once. The sample originates from a study of immune cell composition in non-small cell lung cancer. Study-level results: Squamous carcinomas (about 75%) more often had tumour-associated clones >0.5% than adenocarcinomas (roughly 35%). Shared sequences between tumour-reactive and dominant in vivo clones were not proven.

Genomic DNA came from frozen unsorted single-cell suspensions. V gene TRBV27 combines with J gene TRBJ1-6; no clear D. Input material: lung tumor tissue. The sequence was obtained from a human donor with non-small cell lung cancer. The CDR3 loop reads CASSGYNSPLHF. The CDR3 region has the DNA TGTGCCAGCAGTGGCTATAATTCACCCCTCCACTTT.